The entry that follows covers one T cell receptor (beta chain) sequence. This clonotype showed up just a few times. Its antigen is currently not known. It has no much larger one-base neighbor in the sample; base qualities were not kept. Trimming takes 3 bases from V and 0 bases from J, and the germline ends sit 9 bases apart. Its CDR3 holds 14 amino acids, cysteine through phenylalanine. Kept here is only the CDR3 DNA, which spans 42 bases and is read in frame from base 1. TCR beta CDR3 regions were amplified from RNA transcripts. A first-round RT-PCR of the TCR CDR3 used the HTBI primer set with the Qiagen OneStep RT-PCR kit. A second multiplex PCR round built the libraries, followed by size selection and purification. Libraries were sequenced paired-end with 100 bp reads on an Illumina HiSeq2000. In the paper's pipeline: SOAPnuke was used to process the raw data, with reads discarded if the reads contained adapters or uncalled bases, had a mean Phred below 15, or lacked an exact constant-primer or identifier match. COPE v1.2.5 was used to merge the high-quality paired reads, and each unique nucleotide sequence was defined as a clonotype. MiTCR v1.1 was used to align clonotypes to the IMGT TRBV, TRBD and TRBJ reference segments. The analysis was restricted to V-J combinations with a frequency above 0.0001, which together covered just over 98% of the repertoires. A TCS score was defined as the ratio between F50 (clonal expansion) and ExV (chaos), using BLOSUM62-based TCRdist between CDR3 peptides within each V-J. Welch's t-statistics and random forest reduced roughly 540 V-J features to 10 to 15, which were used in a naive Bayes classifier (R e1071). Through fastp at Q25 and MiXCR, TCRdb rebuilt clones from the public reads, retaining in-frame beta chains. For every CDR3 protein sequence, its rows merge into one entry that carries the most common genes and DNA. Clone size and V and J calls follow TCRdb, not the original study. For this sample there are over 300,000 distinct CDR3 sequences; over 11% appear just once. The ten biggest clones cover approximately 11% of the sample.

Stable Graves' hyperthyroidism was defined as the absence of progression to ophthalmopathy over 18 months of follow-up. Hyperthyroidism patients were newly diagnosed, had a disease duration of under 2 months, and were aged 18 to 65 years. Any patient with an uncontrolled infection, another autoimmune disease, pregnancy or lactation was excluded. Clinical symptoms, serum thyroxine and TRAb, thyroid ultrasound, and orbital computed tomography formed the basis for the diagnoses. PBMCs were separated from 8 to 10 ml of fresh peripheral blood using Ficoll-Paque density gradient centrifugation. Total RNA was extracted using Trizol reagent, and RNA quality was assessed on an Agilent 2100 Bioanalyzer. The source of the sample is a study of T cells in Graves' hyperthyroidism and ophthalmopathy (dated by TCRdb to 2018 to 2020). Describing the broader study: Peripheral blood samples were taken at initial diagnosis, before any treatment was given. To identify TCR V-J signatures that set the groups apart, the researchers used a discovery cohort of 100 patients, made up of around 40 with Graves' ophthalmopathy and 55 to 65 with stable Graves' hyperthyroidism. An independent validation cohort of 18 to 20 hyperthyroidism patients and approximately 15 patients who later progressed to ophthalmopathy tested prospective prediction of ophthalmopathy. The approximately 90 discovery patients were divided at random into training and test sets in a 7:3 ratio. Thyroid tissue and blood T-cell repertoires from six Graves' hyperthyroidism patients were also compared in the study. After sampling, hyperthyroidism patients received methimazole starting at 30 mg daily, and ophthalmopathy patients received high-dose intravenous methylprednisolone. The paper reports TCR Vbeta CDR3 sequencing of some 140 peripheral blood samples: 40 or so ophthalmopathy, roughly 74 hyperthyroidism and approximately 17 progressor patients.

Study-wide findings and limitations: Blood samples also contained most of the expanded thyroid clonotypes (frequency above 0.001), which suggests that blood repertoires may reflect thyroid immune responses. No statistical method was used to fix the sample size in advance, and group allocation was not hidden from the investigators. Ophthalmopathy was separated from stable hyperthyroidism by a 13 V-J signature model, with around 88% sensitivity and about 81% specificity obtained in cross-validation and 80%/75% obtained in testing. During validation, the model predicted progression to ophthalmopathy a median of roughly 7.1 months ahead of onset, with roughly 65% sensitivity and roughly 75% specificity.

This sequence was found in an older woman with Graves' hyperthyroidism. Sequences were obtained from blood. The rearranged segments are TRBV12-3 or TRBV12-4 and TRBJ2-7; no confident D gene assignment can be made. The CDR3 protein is CASSFSDGSYEQYF. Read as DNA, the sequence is TGTGCCAGCAGTTTTAGTGACGGCTCCTACGAGCAGTACTTC.